Below are 3 T cell receptor beta chains sequenced from a single sample in a study of cytomegalovirus exposure and HLA in healthy donors. A multiplex PCR was run with 60 Vbeta primers and 13 Jbeta primers. TCRdb's table, derived via immunoSEQ multiplex PCR, lists solely in-frame clones and lacks some. Recorded for this sample: approximately 92,000 clones. The sequenced material came from PBMCs. These receptors all stem from a woman under 40 in good health and CMV-seronegative.

CDR3 in amino acids: CAWSGGGEKLFF. In DNA, the CDR3 is TGTGCCTGGAGTGGGGGGGGAGAAAAACTGTTTTTT. The chain joins TRBV30 to TRBJ1-4; tentative D call: TRBD1 (5 bases). Germline loops: CDR1 GTSNPN, CDR2 SVGIG (reference sequence). Deletions cut 1 base from V and 8 bases from J, with 8 bases between. The CDR3 covers 12 residues.

V and J are TRBV4-1 and TRBJ2-1; tentative D call: TRBD2 (5 bases). Germline CDR1 reads MGHRA; CDR2 reads YSYEKL. This CDR3 is built from 16 residues. V lost 1 base and J lost 0, with 10 bases in between. CDR3 residues: CASSQGGGTSYNEQFF. The CDR3 DNA follows: TGCGCCAGCAGCCAAGGAGGAGGCACCTCCTACAATGAGCAGTTCTTC.

The chain uses TRBV13 and TRBJ2-2; TRBD2 is a possible D gene (6 bases). In germline, CDR1 is PRHDT, CDR2 FYEKMQ (reference sequence). The CDR3 has 16 amino acids. Trimming shortened V by 5 bases and J by 0 bases, and 13 bases separated the two germline ends. In DNA, the CDR3 is TGTGCCAGCAGCCCTATAGCGGCAACGAACACCGGGGAGCTGTTTTTT. This translates into CASSPIAATNTGELFF.